This TCR beta chain was observed in a study of shared clonotypes between healthy human individuals. Germline V gives CDR1 SGDLS, CDR2 YYNGEE. The CDR3 spans 15 residues. With V trimmed by 2 bases and J by 6 bases, 5 bases remained unmatched. Authors' data handling: ImmunoSEQ output lacked quality scores and full-length reads, limiting matched filtering. Clones were read by immunoSEQ multiplex PCR, and TCRdb kept only the in-frame ones, dropping some. That table supplies the V and J calls and clone size; D and trimming were determined from the DNA. The sample lists under 1,100,000 clones, about 74% seen once, with approximately 1.5% in the top ten.

Sequenced sample: memory CD4+ T cells sorted from blood. Stated subset: CD45RA-negative fraction. This clonotype was sampled from a young man in good health. This chain uses TRBV9 with TRBJ1-6, with 7 bases lining up with TRBD1. The CDR3 bases are TGTGCCAGCAGCGTTGGGGGACAGCCTAATTCACCCCTCCACTTT. It codes for CASSVGGQPNSPLHF.